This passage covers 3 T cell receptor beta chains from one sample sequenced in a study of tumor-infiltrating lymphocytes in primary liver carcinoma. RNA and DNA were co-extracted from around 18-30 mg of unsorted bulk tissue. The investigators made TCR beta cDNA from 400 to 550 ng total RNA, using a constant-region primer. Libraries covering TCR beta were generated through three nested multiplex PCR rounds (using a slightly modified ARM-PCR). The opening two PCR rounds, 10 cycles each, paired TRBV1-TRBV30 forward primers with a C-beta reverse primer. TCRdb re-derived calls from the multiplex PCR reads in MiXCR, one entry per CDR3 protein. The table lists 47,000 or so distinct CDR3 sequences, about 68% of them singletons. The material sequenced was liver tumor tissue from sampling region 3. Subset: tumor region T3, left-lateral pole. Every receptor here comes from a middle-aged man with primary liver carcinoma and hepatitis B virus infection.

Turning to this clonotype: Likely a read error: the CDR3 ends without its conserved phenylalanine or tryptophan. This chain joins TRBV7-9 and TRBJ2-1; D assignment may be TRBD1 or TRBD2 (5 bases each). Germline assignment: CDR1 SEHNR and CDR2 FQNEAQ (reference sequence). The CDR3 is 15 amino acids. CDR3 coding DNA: TGTGTCAGCAGCTTGAGAGGGGTCAGAGGGAATGAGCAGTTCTCC. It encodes CVSSLRGVRGNEQFS.

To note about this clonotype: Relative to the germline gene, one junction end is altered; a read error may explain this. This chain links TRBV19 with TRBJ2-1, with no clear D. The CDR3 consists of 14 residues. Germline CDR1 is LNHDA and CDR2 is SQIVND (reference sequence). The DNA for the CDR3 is TGTACCAGTAGTATAGGACGGGCCTTCAATGAGCAGTTCTTC. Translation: CTSSIGRAFNEQFF.

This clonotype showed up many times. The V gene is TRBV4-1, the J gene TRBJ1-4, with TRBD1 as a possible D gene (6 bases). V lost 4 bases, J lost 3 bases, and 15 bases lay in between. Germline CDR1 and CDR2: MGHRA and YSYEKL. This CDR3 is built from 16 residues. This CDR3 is CASSRIYGGPNEKLFF. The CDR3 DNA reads TGCGCCAGCAGCCGGATATATGGGGGCCCTAATGAAAAACTGTTTTTT.